This passage covers 12 T cell receptor beta chains from one sample sequenced in a study of cytomegalovirus exposure and HLA in healthy donors. Amplification used 60 Vbeta primers and 13 Jbeta primers. Libraries were prepared by immunoSEQ multiplex PCR; TCRdb keeps only in-frame clonotypes and omits some of them. Among approximately 190,000 clones listed, about 80% were seen once. The sequencing input was PBMCs. All receptors come from a man aged 35-49 years in good health and CMV-seropositive.

The J gene is TRBJ2-1, the V gene TRBV5-1; 11 nucleotides agree with TRBD2. Trimming took 3 bases from V and 6 from J; bases not matched to a gene: 8. This CDR3 has 16 residues. Germline lookup yields CDR1 SGHRS and CDR2 YFSETQ. The chain's CDR3 is CASSSTSGRRGNEQFF. The CDR3 DNA sequence: TGCGCCAGCAGCTCTACTAGCGGGAGACGGGGCAATGAGCAGTTCTTC. Full variable domain (outside the CDR3, taken from reference TRBV5-1 and TRBJ2-1): KAGVTQTPRYLIKTRGQQVTLSCSPISGHRSVSWYQQTPGQGLQFLFEYFSETQRNKGNFPGRFSGRQFSNSRSEMNVSTLELGDSALYLCASSSTSGRRGNEQFFGPGTRLTVL.

The CDR3: CAWNESGRGTYEQYF. CDR3 coding DNA: TGTGCCTGGAACGAAAGCGGTAGAGGGACCTACGAGCAGTACTTC. This chain joins TRBV30 and TRBJ2-7, with D maybe TRBD2 (5 bases). Germline CDR1 is GTSNPN and CDR2 is SVGIG (reference sequence). There are 15 residues in the CDR3. V lost 4 bases to trimming and J lost 2 bases, with 18 bases between them.

Notes on this clone: The germline gene is not matched at one end of the junction; a read error may be the cause. This sequence joins TRBV2 and TRBJ1-2; 7 nucleotides line up with TRBD1. The length of the CDR3 is 14 residues. The germline CDR1 and CDR2 sequences are SNHLY and FYNNEI. The CDR3 sequence is CASGPRTGRPPTDF. In DNA, the CDR3 is TGTGCCAGCGGCCCACGGACAGGACGACCCCCCACAGACTTC. The whole variable domain, filled in from reference TRBV2 and TRBJ1-2, reads EPEVTQTPSHQVTQMGQEVILRCVPISNHLYFYWYRQILGQKVEFLVSFYNNEISEKSEIFDDQFSVERPDGSNFTLKIRSTKLEDSAMYFCASGPRTGRPPTDFGSGTRLTVV.

V and J are TRBV5-4 and TRBJ1-5, with TRBD1 identical over 8 bases. The V and J ends lost 0 bases and 4 bases, in that order; junction bases with no gene match: 6. Germline V lookup: CDR1 SGHNT, CDR2 YYREEE (reference sequence). This CDR3 has 16 residues. The CDR3 nucleotides read TGTGCCAGCAGCTTGGGGGGGACAGGTGTTAATCAGCCCCAGCATTTT. Amino acid sequence: CASSLGGTGVNQPQHF.

The chain joins TRBV5-6 to TRBJ2-7; the D is unclear. The V end lost 0 bases, the J end lost 6 bases, and 10 bases lay between the germline ends. From germline, CDR1 is SGHDT and CDR2 YYEEEE. The CDR3 loop spans 13 amino acids. The CDR3 reads CASSLAGFGEQYF. The CDR3 nucleotides read TGTGCCAGCAGCTTGGCCGGTTTCGGCGAGCAGTACTTC.

The chain uses TRBV11-2 and TRBJ1-1; D gene ambiguous. The CDR3 spans 13 residues. V dropped 1 base and J dropped 3 bases, with 6 bases sitting between them. CDR1 and CDR2 (germline): SGHAT, FQNNGV. The CDR3 region is CASSLVGDTEAFF. The CDR3 DNA reads as TGTGCCAGCAGCTTAGTGGGAGACACTGAAGCTTTCTTT.

The chain uses TRBV16 and TRBJ2-7; TRBD2 matches at 7 bases. Germline loops: CDR1 KGHSY, CDR2 FQNENV. Germline trimming cut 4 bases from V and 4 bases from J; bases unmatched to any gene: 13. The CDR3 loop spans 16 amino acids. DNA of the CDR3: TGTGCCAGCAGCCCCCTCCAAGGCGGGGGAGATTACGAGCAGTACTTC. Protein sequence: CASSPLQGGGDYEQYF.

The rearrangement uses TRBV28 and TRBJ1-4; a weak D match, TRBD1 (5 bases). CDR1 MDHEN and CDR2 SYDVKM come from the germline V gene. The CDR3 runs 13 residues. Deletions cut 9 bases from V and 5 bases from J, with 13 bases between. This CDR3 reads CASQGTPNEKLFF. Written as DNA, the CDR3 is TGTGCCAGTCAGGGAACTCCAAATGAAAAACTGTTTTTT.

The chain joins TRBV9 to TRBJ2-3, with a possible D match to TRBD1 (5 bases). The CDR3 is 13 amino acids. Trimming stripped 5 bases from V and 2 bases from J, with 9 bases between. The V gene's germline CDR1 is SGDLS and CDR2 YYNGEE. The CDR3, as DNA: TGTGCCAGCAGTCGGACAACCACAGATACGCAGTATTTT. The encoded protein is CASSRTTTDTQYF. Supplemented by reference TRBV9 and TRBJ2-3, the full variable domain reads DSGVTQTPKHLITATGQRVTLRCSPRSGDLSVYWYQQSLDQGLQFLIQYYNGEERAKGNILERFSAQQFPDLHSELNLSSLELGDSALYFCASSRTTTDTQYFGPGTRLTVL.

The rearrangement joins TRBV6-5 to TRBJ2-7; 9 bases are a match to TRBD1. The CDR3 spans 14 residues. With V trimmed by 5 bases and J by 3 bases, 5 bases remained unmatched. CDR1 and CDR2 from the germline V gene are MNHEY and SVGAGI. The CDR3 sequence: CASSDGTGFYEQYF. The CDR3 nucleotides are TGTGCCAGCAGTGATGGGACAGGGTTCTACGAGCAGTACTTC.

This clone has more than one count but fewer than ten. The chain is built from TRBV4-1 and TRBJ2-7, with a tentative D call TRBD1 (6 bases). The CDR3 has 11 residues. V was cut by 1 base and J by 8 bases, with 6 bases left in between. Looked up from germline, CDR1 is MGHRA and CDR2 is YSYEKL. The CDR3 loop is CASSQGGQQYF. Here the CDR3 DNA reads TGCGCCAGCAGCCAAGGGGGGCAGCAGTACTTC.

This clone has only one observation. The chain combines TRBV28 with TRBJ2-6; 10 bases fit TRBD1. The J segment lost 2 bases and the V segment lost 0 bases, leaving 1 base of the junction unmatched. The length of the CDR3 is 17 residues. Germline values: CDR1 MDHEN, CDR2 SYDVKM. Written as DNA, the CDR3 is TGTGCCAGCAGTTTATGGGGACAGGGGCCTGGGGCCAACGTCCTGACTTTC. It specifies CASSLWGQGPGANVLTF.